The clone carrying this TCR beta chain has only a few counts. Its target is not known. The treatment is: roughly 11-day PBMC culture with coronavirus spike peptide pools or control peptides (ViraFEST assay). Antigen-specific T cell expansion with peptide pools preceded TCR sequencing in the ViraFEST approach. The sample is drawn from a study of vaccination and CD4 T cells after COVID-19. Overall study: Convalescent donors totaled six males and four females, including two who were Hispanic. The post-COVID sampling time was a median 101 days after diagnosis, ranging from 35 to 161.

Sequencing of DNA taken from cultured CD4+ T cells relied on the Oncomine TCR Beta short-read assay. Genomic DNA was taken out of cultured CD4+ T cells by extraction. TCRdb re-called the PCR reads with MiXCR, one entry per CDR3 protein. Of about 13,000 distinct CDR3 sequences in the sample, roughly 27% were seen once. V lost 5 bases, J lost 7 bases, and 8 bases stayed unmatched. The CDR3 extends over 14 amino acids. The germline gives CDR1 DFQATT, CDR2 SNEGSKA (reference sequence). V gene TRBV20-1 combines with J gene TRBJ2-1, with TRBD1 identical over 10 bases. Source: CD4+ T cells from blood, cultured in vitro, taken before SARS-CoV-2 vaccination. The clonotype was recovered from a human donor who received a COVID-19 vaccine. The CDR3 coding sequence is TGCAGTGCTTTCCGGGACAGGGGATCGAATGAGCAGTTCTTC. Translating it yields CSAFRDRGSNEQFF.